The entry below describes one TCR beta chain. This sample was included in a study of blood T cell repertoires in COVID-19. Whole-study context: Donors in the United States, Italy and Spain gave samples during acute or convalescent COVID-19. Sample material is recorded as cDNA or gDNA derived from T cells, B-cell-depleted T cells, or PBMCs.

Methods used by the authors: By means of reference gene primer amplification, nucleated cell counts were estimated. Produced via immunoSEQ multiplex PCR; TCRdb's table is partial and in-frame only. That table furnishes V, J and clone size, whereas the DNA furnished D and trimming. Altogether roughly 340,000 clones are present, about 90% being singletons, with the ten largest covering 2.5% to 4%. Germline assignment: CDR1 MNHEY and CDR2 SMNVEV (reference sequence). The CDR3 length is 13 residues. The J segment lost 0 bases and the V segment lost 8 bases, leaving 3 bases of the junction unmatched. The rearrangement uses TRBV27 and TRBJ1-1; the match to TRBD1 covers 7 bases. The receptor was derived from a woman between 18 and 29 years old who had recovered from COVID-19. Sequencing was done on a sample of peripheral blood. This CDR3 reads CASHDRVNTEAFF. The CDR3 DNA reads as TGTGCCAGCCACGACAGGGTGAACACTGAAGCTTTCTTT.